This T cell receptor (beta chain) was recorded in a study of metastatic and nonmetastatic thyroid tumors. Study as a whole: Repertoire data that came from the blood and tumor or nodule tissue of malignant and benign thyroid patients were compared. Broader study findings: Malignant thyroid tumors reportedly exceeded benign nodules significantly in TCR beta diversity, with the difference appearing in blood and tumor.

In the original analysis: The study took CDR3 differences across clinicopathological groups and made a distant-metastasis classifier for papillary thyroid cancer from them. TCRdb reprocessed the PCR reads using MiXCR. These V and J calls derive from TCRdb rather than the authors' analysis. The sample shows some 90,000 clones, 8% to 9.5% of them seen only once. The entire patient cohort was treatment-naive prior to thyroid surgery. This CDR3 has 13 amino acids. Per germline, CDR1 DFQATT and CDR2 SNEGSKA (reference sequence). This clone was detected ten times or more. The antigen is not known. The rearrangement uses TRBV20-1 and TRBJ2-7; D call uncertain. The receptor comes from a female donor with papillary thyroid cancer or a benign thyroid nodule (not recorded which). Some clones in this sample may be carry-over from other donors' samples. The sample consisted of blood. The CDR3 DNA follows: TGCAGCGGGCGCAGAGGCATGATCTACGAGCAGTACTTC. Translation: CSGRRGMIYEQYF.